Here is one T cell receptor (beta chain) with its context. The data originate from a study of T cells in Graves' hyperthyroidism and ophthalmopathy. For Graves' hyperthyroidism to be stable, ophthalmopathy could not progress within 18 months. Amplification of TCR beta CDR3 regions used RNA as the template. HTBI primers were the set used in a first-round RT-PCR of the TCR CDR3. In TCRdb, the multiplex PCR reads were re-called with MiXCR into one record per CDR3 protein. The sample contains 96,000 or so distinct CDR3 sequences, 51% of which appear only once. Per germline, CDR1 KGHDR and CDR2 SFDVKD. V lost 3 bases, J lost 6 bases, and 16 bases lay in between. The CDR3 covers 15 residues.

The clonotype comes from a woman between 40 and 50 years old with Graves' hyperthyroidism. The specimen sequenced was blood. This chain links TRBV24-1 with TRBJ1-2; D unresolved. The DNA for the CDR3 is TGTGCCACCAGTGATCGCGCCGGACGGGAAGATGGCTACACCTTC. It translates to CATSDRAGREDGYTF.